Below, 22 T cell receptor beta chains from the same sample are listed, as sequenced in a study of T cells in Graves' hyperthyroidism and ophthalmopathy. RNA transcripts provided the source from which TCR beta CDR3 regions were amplified. The HTBI primer set drove a first-round RT-PCR of the TCR CDR3. TCRdb fed the multiplex PCR reads into MiXCR, producing one record per CDR3 protein. Of some 440,000 distinct CDR3 sequences listed, around a sixth are singletons. Sequenced sample: blood. All receptors come from a woman between 18 and 29 years old with Graves' hyperthyroidism.

This clonotype showed up many times. The chain links TRBV2 to TRBJ2-2, with D unclear. The CDR3 has 11 amino acids. Trimming cost V 5 bases and J 7 bases, with 5 bases left between them. Looked up from germline, CDR1 is SNHLY and CDR2 is FYNNEI. CDR3 DNA: TGTGCCAGCAGTCCGCACGGGGAGCTGTTTTTT. It specifies CASSPHGELFF.

In its sample, this clonotype was seen many times. This chain joins TRBV5-8 and TRBJ1-1; 7 bases agree with TRBD1. The V gene end was trimmed by 4 bases and the J gene end by 6 bases; junction bases not matched to a gene: 15. The CDR3 has 16 residues. Germline V gene data show CDR1 as SGHTS and CDR2 as YDEGEE. The CDR3 loop is CASSRDRVSTGAEAFF. CDR3 sequence (DNA): TGTGCCAGCAGCCGAGACAGGGTTTCGACCGGAGCTGAAGCTTTCTTT.

This clonotype occurred a few times. The rearrangement uses TRBV12-3 or TRBV12-4 and TRBJ1-4; no firm D call. V shed 6 bases and J shed 8 bases, with 10 bases lying between them. The CDR3 is made up of 12 amino acids. The CDR3 bases are TGTGCCAGCAGCGCTAGTGGAGAAAAACTGTTTTTT. It codes for CASSASGEKLFF.

This clonotype appeared a few times. The V and J genes are TRBV12-3 or TRBV12-4 and TRBJ2-1; 7 bases align to TRBD2. The V gene end was trimmed by 6 bases and the J gene end by 3 bases; junction bases not matched to a gene: 14. CDR3 length equals 17 residues. CDR3 protein: CASSTGLGLGDYNEQFF. In nucleotides, the CDR3 is TGTGCCAGCAGCACAGGACTAGGCTTAGGGGACTACAATGAGCAGTTCTTC.

At least ten counts were recorded for this clonotype. The chain couples TRBV20-1 to TRBJ1-1; D gene ambiguous. The V and J ends lost 7 bases and 1 base respectively, with 10 bases between them. The CDR3 loop spans 12 amino acids. The V gene's germline CDR1 is DFQATT and CDR2 SNEGSKA (reference sequence). CDR3 coding DNA: TGCAGTGGGCTTCTCGGGAACACTGAAGCTTTCTTT. This encodes CSGLLGNTEAFF.

V is TRBV20-1 and J is TRBJ1-6; D is perhaps TRBD1 (6 bases). The CDR3 is 15 amino acids. Germline V gives CDR1 DFQATT, CDR2 SNEGSKA (reference sequence). V lost 6 bases and J lost 3, with 15 bases in between. CDR3 DNA sequence: TGCAGTGCGCGGGGGGGGGGGCACTATAATTCACCCCTCCACTTT. Amino acid sequence: CSARGGGHYNSPLHF.

This clonotype was picked up many times. The rearrangement uses TRBV7-6 and TRBJ2-3; the match to TRBD1 covers 9 bases. J lost 4 bases, V lost 5 bases, and 13 bases had no gene match. The CDR3 is made up of 17 amino acids. Germline V gene sequence: CDR1 SGHVS, CDR2 FNYEAQ. The CDR3 DNA reads TGTGCCAGCAGCGTACAGGGGGCCCTTAAGCCCCCAGATACGCAGTATTTT. It encodes CASSVQGALKPPDTQYF.

In this sample, this clonotype turned up a few times. V is TRBV15 and J is TRBJ2-1; D not certain. Trimming removed 1 base from V and 6 bases from J, with 10 bases in between. The CDR3 is 14 residues long. Germline V lookup: CDR1 LNHNV, CDR2 YYDKDF (reference sequence). The chain's CDR3 is CATSRVSDFNEQFF. The CDR3 nucleotides are TGTGCCACCAGCAGAGTAAGCGACTTCAATGAGCAGTTCTTC.

This clonotype was seen more than once but under ten times. The V gene is TRBV20-1, the J gene TRBJ2-5; 7 nucleotides line up with TRBD2. The germline gives CDR1 DFQATT, CDR2 SNEGSKA (reference sequence). After removal of 3 bases from V and 5 bases from J, the junction contained 9 bases not matched to a gene. CDR3 size: 14 residues. The CDR3 region has the DNA TGCAGTGCTAGTACTGGGAGGGATTTGGAGACCCAGTACTTC. Translation: CSASTGRDLETQYF.

The V call is TRBV12-3 or TRBV12-4, the J call TRBJ2-3; TRBD2 agrees at 15 bases. Trimming at V came to 7 bases and at J to 4 bases, leaving 6 bases not matched to a gene. The length of the CDR3 is 16 residues. DNA for the CDR3: TGTGCCAGCACCAGGGGACTAGCGGGGGGCGCAGATACGCAGTATTTT. Its translation: CASTRGLAGGADTQYF.

This clonotype has a count of ten or more. The genes are TRBV9 and TRBJ1-1; D is unclear. CDR1 and CDR2 (germline): SGDLS, YYNGEE. CDR3 size: 13 residues. V lost 0 bases, J lost 8 bases, and 11 bases lay in between. CDR3 nucleotides: TGTGCCAGCAGCGTAGACGGGGTCGGAGAAGCTTTCTTT. It encodes CASSVDGVGEAFF.

The gene calls are TRBV18 and TRBJ2-2; D gene uncertain. V lost 2 bases and J 2 bases, leaving 12 bases between the germline ends. CDR3 length equals 16 residues. CDR1 and CDR2 (germline): KGHSH, LQKENI. The CDR3 region has the DNA TGTGCCAGCTCACCATTACCAAAGTTCAACACCGGGGAGCTGTTTTTT. Its protein product is CASSPLPKFNTGELFF.

The sample holds many counts of this clonotype. Here the CDR3 reads CASSEGVVGHAYEQYF. The CDR3 bases are TGCGCCAGCAGTGAAGGGGTCGTGGGGCATGCCTACGAGCAGTACTTC. The chain joins TRBV10-1 to TRBJ2-7; weak D call: TRBD1 (5 bases). Per germline, CDR1 WNHNN and CDR2 SYGVQD (reference sequence). V was pared by 3 bases and J by 2 bases, with 17 bases between. There are 16 residues in the CDR3.

In this sample, this clonotype turned up a few times. The rearrangement joins TRBV20-1 to TRBJ1-2, with D possibly TRBD1 on 6 matching bases. There are 14 residues in the CDR3. Trimming left V 5 bases short and J 4 bases short, with 17 bases between. Per germline, CDR1 DFQATT and CDR2 SNEGSKA (reference sequence). The CDR3 DNA follows: TGCAGTGCTTTTCTTACAGGGATGGGCTATGGCTACACCTTC. Residues: CSAFLTGMGYGYTF.

Many counts were recorded for this clonotype. This chain uses TRBV20-1 with TRBJ1-5; D uncertain. This CDR3 spans 16 amino acids. In germline, CDR1 is DFQATT, CDR2 SNEGSKA (reference sequence). Trimming shortened V by 0 bases and J by 0 bases, and 12 bases separated the two germline ends. The CDR3 loop reads CSAREVRQYSNQPQHF. In nucleotides, the CDR3 is TGCAGTGCTAGAGAAGTTAGGCAGTATAGCAATCAGCCCCAGCATTTT.

The sample holds a few counts of this clonotype. The chain combines TRBV29-1 with TRBJ2-7; D is undetermined. Looked up from germline, CDR1 is SQVTM and CDR2 is ANQGSEA. The V end was cut by 0 bases, the J end by 1 base, with 1 base between. This CDR3 is 11 amino acids long. CDR3 coding DNA: TGCAGCGTTGAAGAATCCTACGAGCAGTACTTC. Amino acids: CSVEESYEQYF.

The rearrangement uses TRBV12-3 or TRBV12-4 and TRBJ2-3; 7 nucleotides agree with TRBD2. V lost 1 base to trimming and J lost 2 bases; unmatched junction nucleotides: 9. The CDR3 runs 17 residues. As DNA, the CDR3 is TGTGCCAGCAGTTTAGGGGGGGGTCCCCTTCACACAGATACGCAGTATTTT. Amino acids: CASSLGGGPLHTDTQYF.

Only a few counts were recorded for this clonotype. V usage is TRBV29-1 and J usage is TRBJ2-1; D might be TRBD1 (6 bases). The CDR3 length is 12 residues. Germline V gives CDR1 SQVTM, CDR2 ANQGSEA. Between the trimmed V and J ends, which lost 6 bases and 9 bases, there was a span of 15 bases. In DNA, the CDR3 is TGCAGCGTGGTCCTCGGGACACCTGAGCAGTTCTTC. It encodes CSVVLGTPEQFF.

There are many counts of this clonotype. The chain couples TRBV6-1 to TRBJ1-1; the match to TRBD1 covers 8 bases. The germline V gene has CDR1 MNHNS and CDR2 SASEGT. Trimming removed 4 bases from V and 4 bases from J; junction bases left unmatched: 8. The CDR3 is made up of 15 amino acids. The CDR3 loop reads CASSAQTGGVTEAFF. The CDR3 DNA is TGTGCCAGCAGTGCCCAAACAGGGGGGGTCACTGAAGCTTTCTTT.

This clonotype has just a few counts. This chain's CDR3 is CPWGIPHEQYF. Here the CDR3 DNA reads TGTCCCTGGGGGATTCCCCACGAGCAGTACTTC. The genes are TRBV6-1 and TRBJ2-7; D tentatively fits TRBD1 or TRBD2 (5 bases each). CDR3 length: 11 residues. From germline, CDR1 is MNHNS and CDR2 SASEGT.

Ten or more counts support this clonotype. The chain combines TRBV20-1 with TRBJ2-1; 11 bases are shared with TRBD2. Germline CDR1 is DFQATT and CDR2 is SNEGSKA (reference sequence). The CDR3 is made up of 14 amino acids. Trimming at V came to 6 bases and at J to 7 bases, leaving 8 bases not matched to a gene. The CDR3 protein is CSAPDRTSGNEQFF. CDR3 coding DNA: TGCAGTGCCCCCGATCGGACTAGCGGGAATGAGCAGTTCTTC.

There are many counts of this clonotype. The chain combines TRBV7-3 with TRBJ2-5; D is perhaps TRBD2 (6 bases). The CDR3 runs 14 residues. From germline, CDR1 is SGHTA and CDR2 FQGTGA. Trimming removed 2 bases at V and 5 bases at J, with 12 bases between. CDR3 sequence (DNA): TGTGCCAGCAGCTTAGGCGGGGCCGGGGAGACCCAGTACTTC. As protein: CASSLGGAGETQYF. The full variable domain, with the rest looked up from reference TRBV7-3 and TRBJ2-5, is GAGVSQTPSNKVTEKGKYVELRCDPISGHTALYWYRQSLGQGPEFLIYFQGTGAADDSGLPNDRFFAVRPEGSVSTLKIQRTERGDSAVYLCASSLGGAGETQYFGPGTRLLVL.